These 7 T cell receptor beta chains originate from one sample sequenced in a study of blood T cell repertoires in COVID-19 (dated by TCRdb to about 2020). The library relied on the immunoSEQ multiplex PCR assay. TCRdb re-hosts the immuneACCESS table, in-frame sequences only. Its copies lack some clones; in the studies checked, an unresolved V gene accounts for under half of them, and the cause for the rest is not known. For this sample there are about 35,000 clones; 88% appear just once. The ten largest account for roughly 4.5% of the sample. Input material: peripheral blood. Receptors originate from a woman in her 70s with active COVID-19.

The rearrangement uses TRBV28 and TRBJ2-7; tentatively, D is TRBD1 (5 bases). The CDR3 has 16 residues. The germline V gene has CDR1 MDHEN and CDR2 SYDVKM. V lost 5 bases and J 0 bases, leaving 17 bases between the germline ends. This chain's CDR3 is CASSPYWGESSYEQYF. DNA of the CDR3: TGTGCCAGCAGTCCGTACTGGGGCGAAAGCTCCTACGAGCAGTACTTC.

Notes on this clone: A read error may produce the germline difference seen at one junction end. The chain joins TRBV12-5 to TRBJ1-1; D unclear. The CDR3 sequence is 11 residues long. Germline V CDR1 and CDR2: LGHNT, FRNRAP. CDR3 coding DNA: TGTGCTAGTGGTTTGAACAGTGAAGCTTTCTTT. It encodes CASGLNSEAFF.

V gene TRBV11-2 combines with J gene TRBJ2-5, with TRBD2 matching over 9 bases. The trim removed 5 bases at V and 3 bases at J, leaving 4 bases unmatched. This CDR3 has 14 residues. Germline assignment: CDR1 SGHAT and CDR2 FQNNGV. CDR3 sequence: CASSRPSGKETQYF. CDR3 nucleotides: TGTGCCAGCAGCCGGCCTAGCGGGAAAGAGACCCAGTACTTC. Full variable domain (missing parts from reference TRBV11-2 and TRBJ2-5): EAGVAQSPRYKIIEKRQSVAFWCNPISGHATLYWYQQILGQGPKLLIQFQNNGVVDDSQLPKDRFSAERLKGVDSTLKIQPAKLEDSAVYLCASSRPSGKETQYFGPGTRLLVL.

By proportion, this clone is medium-sized. The J gene is TRBJ1-3, the V gene TRBV5-6; 7 bases line up with TRBD1. Germline CDR1 is SGHDT and CDR2 is YYEEEE. Trimming at V came to 1 base and at J to 0 bases, leaving 7 bases not matched to a gene. There are 17 residues in the CDR3. The CDR3 DNA follows: TGTGCCAGCAGCTTGTTTGGACAGGTAAACTCTGGAAACACCATATATTTT. It encodes CASSLFGQVNSGNTIYF.

V is TRBV7-8 and J is TRBJ1-2; D is unclear. The CDR3 contains 14 residues. From germline, CDR1 is SGHVS and CDR2 FQNEAQ. V was shortened by 4 bases and J by 5 bases, with 14 bases between the two germline ends. CDR3 in amino acids: CASSSREGAYGYTF. CDR3 in DNA: TGTGCCAGCAGCTCCCGGGAAGGCGCGTATGGCTACACCTTC.

This chain connects TRBV6-5 to TRBJ2-5, with D possibly being TRBD1 (7 bases). The V and J ends lost 6 bases and 5 bases respectively, with 13 bases between them. CDR3 length: 13 amino acids. The germline V gene has CDR1 MNHEY and CDR2 SVGAGI. The chain's CDR3 is CASRAPGGETQYF. CDR3 DNA: TGTGCCAGCAGAGCACCAGGGGGGGAGACCCAGTACTTC.

The chain is built from TRBV5-1 and TRBJ2-2; D might be TRBD2 (7 bases). Trimming pared 1 base from V and 4 bases from J, leaving 14 bases between. The length of the CDR3 is 16 residues. Germline loops: CDR1 SGHRS, CDR2 YFSETQ. This CDR3 reads CASSLTAGALTGELFF. CDR3 nucleotide sequence: TGCGCCAGCAGCTTGACCGCGGGGGCCCTCACCGGGGAGCTGTTTTTT.